These T cell receptor beta chains were read from a single sample in a study of cytomegalovirus exposure and HLA in healthy donors. Clones were sequenced by immunoSEQ multiplex PCR, and TCRdb holds only the in-frame ones, with some missing. The data hold about 93,000 clones, with around 77% observed a single time. The sequenced material came from PBMCs. These receptors were collected from a man in his thirties or forties in good health and CMV-seronegative. CDR3s include the opening cysteine and the closing phenylalanine or tryptophan.

J,length,V,CDR3
TRBJ2-3,16,TRBV4-2,CASRFSGGDGTDTQYF
TRBJ1-1,16,TRBV14,CASSRGGAGANTEAFF
TRBJ2-7,14,TRBV10-1,CASSGRTSGSEQYF
TRBJ2-2,16,TRBV18,CASSPGAGGVTGELFF
TRBJ2-1,14,TRBV5-4,CASSGGGLLNEQFF
TRBJ2-7,12,TRBV7-2,CASSLTVHEQYF
TRBJ1-1,17,TRBV14,CASTSGTGRDMNTEAFF
TRBJ2-6,15,TRBV6-4,CASSDSRSGANVLTF
TRBJ1-2,16,TRBV7-2,CASSYGVSRVPYGYTF
TRBJ2-7,14,TRBV6-1,CASVREVGPYEQYF
-,12,TRBV5-1,CASSAGGNEQYF
TRBJ2-2,15,TRBV6-5,CASSYFGAGPGELFF
TRBJ1-2,13,TRBV9,CASSVGDDYGYTF
TRBJ2-7,14,TRBV5-4,CASSGDRGTYEQYF
TRBJ2-1,14,TRBV5-5,CASSPAGGFNEQFF
TRBJ1-3,15,TRBV5-1,CASSLDGGAGNTIYF
TRBJ2-5,16,TRBV5-4,CASSSGRDRGQETQYF
TRBJ2-2,14,TRBV5-4,CASSLGGATGELFF
TRBJ1-2,13,TRBV19,CASSMGLSYGYTF
TRBJ2-5,16,TRBV18,CASSPKETGYQETQYF
TRBJ1-5,16,TRBV28,CASIRGGQGSNQPQHF
TRBJ2-6,15,TRBV6-1,CASSDQGAGANVLTF
TRBJ1-1,15,TRBV15,CATSRGGHLNTEAFF
TRBJ2-5,16,TRBV11-2,CASRPTSGGAGETQYF
TRBJ2-3,14,TRBV5-6,CASSLDRDTDTQYF
TRBJ2-7,16,TRBV21-1,CASSSALRDTSYEQYF
TRBJ2-2,15,TRBV6-6,CASRMGQGNTGELFF
TRBJ2-3,15,TRBV25-1,CASSERLAGGDTQYF
TRBJ2-7,12,TRBV14,CASSPGAYEQYF
TRBJ1-6,15,TRBV7-9,CASSSPTGVEGTLHF
TRBJ2-7,13,TRBV19,CASSIPGPYEQYF
TRBJ2-3,17,TRBV5-6,CASSLRGVAGDADTQYF
TRBJ1-1,15,TRBV5-4,CASSRQGGVNTEAFF
TRBJ2-5,14,TRBV5-4,CASSPIDTEETQYF
TRBJ1-2,13,TRBV2,CASSRTVNYGYTF
TRBJ2-3,17,TRBV12-2,CASRLAASLFLTDTQYF
TRBJ2-5,12,TRBV6-1,CASSERQETQYF
TRBJ2-3,14,TRBV29-1,CSVVEGQDTDTQYF
TRBJ1-2,14,TRBV27,CASRRGTGYDGYTF
TRBJ2-5,15,TRBV21-1,CASTPLAEYQETQYF
TRBJ1-5,16,TRBV27,CASSLSVQGGNQPQHF
TRBJ1-1,17,TRBV5-6,CASSLGGQGFLNTEAFF